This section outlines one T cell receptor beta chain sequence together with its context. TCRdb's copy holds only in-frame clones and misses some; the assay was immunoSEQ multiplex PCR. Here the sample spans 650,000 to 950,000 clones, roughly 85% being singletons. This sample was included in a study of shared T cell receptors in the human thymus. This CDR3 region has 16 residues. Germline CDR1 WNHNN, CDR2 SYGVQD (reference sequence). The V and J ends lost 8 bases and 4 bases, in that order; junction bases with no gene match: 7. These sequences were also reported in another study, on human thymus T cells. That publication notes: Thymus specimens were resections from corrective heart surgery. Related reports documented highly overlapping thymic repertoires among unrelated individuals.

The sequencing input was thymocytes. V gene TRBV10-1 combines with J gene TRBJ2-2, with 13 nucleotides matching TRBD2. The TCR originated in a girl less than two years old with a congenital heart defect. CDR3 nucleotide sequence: TGCGCCAGCTCCGGACTAGCGGGGGAAGGCACCGGGGAGCTGTTTTTT. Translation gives CASSGLAGEGTGELFF.